This T cell receptor beta chain is drawn from a study of control samples from healthy donors and cancer patients. Libraries were prepared by immunoSEQ multiplex PCR; TCRdb keeps only in-frame clonotypes and omits some of them. The sample has 140,000 or so clones; approximately 91% are singletons. CDR3 length: 16 amino acids. CDR1 and CDR2 (germline): MDHEN, SYDVKM. Trimming left V 6 bases short and J 0 bases short, with 15 bases between. This sequence joins TRBV28 and TRBJ1-5; D not resolved. This receptor was obtained from a man aged 30 to 39 in good health. The specimen sequenced was blood. The CDR3 nucleotides read TGTGCCAGCAGGGCACCTCTCGCAATTAGCAATCAGCCCCAGCATTTT. Its protein is CASRAPLAISNQPQHF.